These 11 T cell receptor beta chains were sequenced from one sample in a study of blood T cells in healthy people across ages. Combining a sample-barcoded 5' primer with a J-beta primer mix, a second PCR ran for about 6 to 11 cycles. TCRdb passed the 5' RACE reads through MiXCR, listing each CDR3 protein once. The profile covers 700,000 to 900,000 distinct CDR3 sequences, with 53% appearing a single time and approximately 41% taken by the ten largest. The specimen was blood. The receptors originated from an older man in good health.

There are a few counts of this clonotype. This sequence joins TRBV12-3 or TRBV12-4 and TRBJ2-7; no definite D call. With 5 bases removed from V and 0 bases from J, the gap between germline ends came to 8 bases. This CDR3 is built from 13 residues. DNA of the CDR3: TGTGCCAGCAGTCCCCAGATCTCCTACGAGCAGTACTTC. It translates to CASSPQISYEQYF.

This clonotype was observed a handful of times. The chain employs TRBV12-5 and TRBJ1-5; TRBD1 agrees at 7 bases. This CDR3 region has 16 residues. Germline V lookup: CDR1 LGHNT, CDR2 FRNRAP. V gave up 2 bases and J gave up 5 bases; unmatched junction bases: 9. CDR3 sequence: CASGLSQGQNHQPQHF. The CDR3, as DNA: TGTGCTAGTGGTTTGTCCCAGGGACAGAATCATCAGCCCCAGCATTTT.

The chain has TRBV19 and TRBJ2-7; 12 bases map to TRBD2. CDR1 LNHDA and CDR2 SQIVND come from the germline V gene (reference sequence). Germline trimming cut 3 bases from V and 7 bases from J; bases unmatched to any gene: 4. The CDR3 has 14 amino acids. The CDR3: CASSIVGTSGEQYF. In DNA, the CDR3 is TGTGCCAGTAGTATCGTGGGGACTAGCGGGGAGCAGTACTTC.

This clonotype was seen a handful of times. The gene calls are TRBV2 and TRBJ2-7; D is possibly TRBD1 (6 bases). Between the trimmed V and J ends, which lost 8 bases and 2 bases, there was a span of 13 bases. Germline CDR1 reads SNHLY; CDR2 reads FYNNEI. This CDR3 has 13 residues. The CDR3 protein is CASLFRQAYEQYF. The CDR3, as DNA: TGTGCCAGCTTATTCCGACAGGCCTACGAGCAGTACTTC. Complete variable domain (other parts from reference TRBV2 and TRBJ2-7): EPEVTQTPSHQVTQMGQEVILRCVPISNHLYFYWYRQILGQKVEFLVSFYNNEISEKSEIFDDQFSVERPDGSNFTLKIRSTKLEDSAMYFCASLFRQAYEQYFGPGTRLTVT.

J is TRBJ2-1 and V is TRBV20-1; D not certain. The CDR3 is made up of 13 amino acids. Between the trimmed V and J ends, which lost 6 bases and 7 bases, there was a span of 16 bases. The V gene's germline CDR1 is DFQATT and CDR2 SNEGSKA (reference sequence). CDR3 nucleotide sequence: TGCAGTGCCGACCCGGGCCCGCGGAATGAGCAGTTCTTC. This encodes CSADPGPRNEQFF.

The CDR3 loop is CASSETGGQYF. The CDR3, as DNA: TGTGCCAGCAGTGAAACAGGGGGGCAGTACTTC. J is TRBJ2-5 and V is TRBV25-1, with TRBD1 matching over 8 bases. The CDR3 length is 11 residues. The germline V gene has CDR1 MGHDK and CDR2 SYGVNS. Trimming took 2 bases from V and 11 from J; bases not matched to a gene: 1. Full variable domain (missing parts from reference TRBV25-1 and TRBJ2-5): EADIYQTPRYLVIGTGKKITLECSQTMGHDKMYWYQQDPGMELHLIHYSYGVNSTEKGDLSSESTVSRIRTEHFPLTLESARPSHTSQYLCASSETGGQYFGPGTRLLVL.

The rearrangement joins TRBV19 to TRBJ2-6, with a tentative D call TRBD2 (5 bases). Germline CDR1 reads LNHDA; CDR2 reads SQIVND (reference sequence). Trimming removed 5 bases from V and 2 bases from J, with 13 bases in between. The CDR3 length is 16 residues. Here the CDR3 DNA reads TGTGCCAGTAGTTTGCCCTCGAGGGCTGGGGCCAACGTCCTGACTTTC. Translated: CASSLPSRAGANVLTF.

This clonotype was counted a few times. The chain recombines TRBV5-1 with TRBJ2-1; 10 bases line up with TRBD2. CDR1 is SGHRS, CDR2 YFSETQ, per germline. The J segment lost 9 bases and the V segment lost 4 bases, leaving 10 bases of the junction unmatched. The length of the CDR3 is 15 residues. CDR3 in amino acids: CASSLAGLATGEQFF. In nucleotides, the CDR3 is TGCGCCAGCAGCCTGGCGGGACTAGCGACGGGTGAGCAGTTCTTC.

The rearrangement uses TRBV12-5 and TRBJ2-7, with TRBD2 identical over 11 bases. CDR3 length: 14 amino acids. From germline, CDR1 is LGHNT and CDR2 FRNRAP. Germline trimming cut 5 bases from V and 7 bases from J; bases unmatched to any gene: 7. The CDR3 is CASGGTSGNNEQYF. The CDR3 DNA reads as TGTGCTAGTGGTGGGACTAGCGGTAACAATGAGCAGTACTTC.

V and J are TRBV7-9 and TRBJ2-3; 8 bases line up with TRBD1. The V gene end was trimmed by 10 bases and the J gene end by 9 bases; junction bases not matched to a gene: 9. Germline assignment: CDR1 SEHNR and CDR2 FQNEAQ (reference sequence). The CDR3 totals 12 residues. The DNA of the CDR3 is TGTGCCACCGGACAGGGCGTGTGGACGCAGTATTTT. Residues: CATGQGVWTQYF. The full variable domain, in which reference TRBV7-9 and TRBJ2-3 provide the parts outside the CDR3, is DTGVSQNPRHKITKRGQNVTFRCDPISEHNRLYWYRQTLGQGPEFLTYFQNEAQLEKSRLLSDRFSAERPKGSFSTLEIQRTEQGDSAMYLCATGQGVWTQYFGPGTRLTVL.

On this clonotype itself: At one end, the junction sequence differs from germline, possibly due to a read error. This sequence joins TRBV5-1 and TRBJ2-5; 8 nucleotides match TRBD1. The germline V gene encodes CDR1 SGHRS and CDR2 YFSETQ. The CDR3 consists of 16 residues. CDR3 region: CASRYGYRGNQEAQYF. In DNA, the CDR3 is TGCGCCAGCAGATACGGATACAGGGGGAATCAAGAGGCCCAGTACTTC.